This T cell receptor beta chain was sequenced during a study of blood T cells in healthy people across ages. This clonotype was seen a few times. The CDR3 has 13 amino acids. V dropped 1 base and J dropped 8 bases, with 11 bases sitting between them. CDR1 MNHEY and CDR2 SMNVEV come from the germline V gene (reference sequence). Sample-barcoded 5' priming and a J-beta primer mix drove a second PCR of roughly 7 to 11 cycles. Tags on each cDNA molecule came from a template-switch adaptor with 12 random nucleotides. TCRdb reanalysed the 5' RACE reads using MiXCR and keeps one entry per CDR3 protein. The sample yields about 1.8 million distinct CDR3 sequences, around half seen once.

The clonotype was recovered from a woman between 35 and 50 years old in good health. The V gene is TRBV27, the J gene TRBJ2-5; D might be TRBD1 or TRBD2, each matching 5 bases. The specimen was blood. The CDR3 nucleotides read TGTGCCAGCAGTTTATTCCAGGGAGAAACCCAGTACTTC. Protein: CASSLFQGETQYF.